Below, 6 T cell receptor beta chains from the same sample are listed, as sequenced in a study of T cell clonotyping in hematopoietic cell transplantation (dated by TCRdb to the early 2020s). Libraries were prepared through the immunoSEQ multiplex PCR assay. TCRdb's version of the immuneACCESS table is confined to in-frame rearrangements and falls short of the full clone set. An unresolved V gene accounts for under half of the shortfall where checked; the remainder is of unknown origin. Across this sample there are 10,000 or so clones, with around four fifths seen only once. Jointly, the top ten make up 30% to 40% of the sample. The meaning of the sample's time point label: recipient sample about 28 days before transplant, after cytoreduction. The sample was peripheral blood mononuclear cells, taken before stem cell transplant. The receptors originated from a man between 60 and 75 years old with acute myeloid leukemia. Some clones in this sample may be carry-over from other donors' samples.

The CDR3, as DNA: TGTGCCAGCAGTGACTCGGGACAACCAGCTTTCTTT. Translated: CASSDSGQPAFF. The chain uses TRBV6-4 and TRBJ1-1, with a possible D match to TRBD1 (6 bases). The CDR3 extends over 12 amino acids. Trimming took 0 bases from V and 10 from J, leaving 9 bases between them. Germline V CDR1 and CDR2: MRHNA, SNTAGT.

J is TRBJ1-2 and V is TRBV30, with D tentatively TRBD1 (5 bases). Germline CDR1 GTSNPN, CDR2 SVGIG (reference sequence). The CDR3 loop spans 13 amino acids. The V and J ends lost 0 bases and 4 bases respectively, with 9 bases between them. This CDR3 is CAWSVGDGYGYTF. As DNA, the CDR3 is TGTGCCTGGAGTGTAGGGGACGGCTATGGCTACACCTTC.

V is TRBV2 and J is TRBJ1-4, with a tentative D call TRBD1 (5 bases). The CDR3 has 13 amino acids. Trimming cost V 2 bases and J 7 bases, with 8 bases left between them. Germline assignment: CDR1 SNHLY and CDR2 FYNNEI. DNA for the CDR3: TGTGCCAGCAGTGAACAGGGCACTGAAAAACTGTTTTTT. Protein product: CASSEQGTEKLFF. The full variable domain, with the rest looked up from reference TRBV2 and TRBJ1-4, is EPEVTQTPSHQVTQMGQEVILRCVPISNHLYFYWYRQILGQKVEFLVSFYNNEISEKSEIFDDQFSVERPDGSNFTLKIRSTKLEDSAMYFCASSEQGTEKLFFGSGTQLSVL.

The V call is TRBV7-2, the J call TRBJ2-7, with 11 positions matching TRBD2. The CDR3 is 14 residues long. Trimming at V came to 3 bases and at J to 4 bases, leaving 2 bases not matched to a gene. Germline loops: CDR1 SGHTA, CDR2 FQGNSA. CDR3 nucleotides: TGTGCCAGCAGCTTGGGACTAGCGGATTACGAGCAGTACTTC. It translates to CASSLGLADYEQYF.

V and J are TRBV5-4 and TRBJ2-5; D possibly corresponds to TRBD2 (6 bases). CDR1 SGHNT and CDR2 YYREEE come from the germline V gene (reference sequence). V lost 3 bases, J lost 4 bases, and 16 bases lay in between. CDR3 length: 15 residues. The CDR3 here is CASSSDLLATETQYF. The DNA of the CDR3 is TGTGCCAGCAGCTCGGACCTACTAGCCACAGAGACCCAGTACTTC.

The chain joins TRBV2 to TRBJ2-1; 8 positions agree with TRBD2. Germline V gives CDR1 SNHLY, CDR2 FYNNEI. The CDR3 sequence is 13 residues long. Trimming at V came to 4 bases and at J to 9 bases, leaving 5 bases not matched to a gene. Written as DNA, the CDR3 is TGTGCCAGCAGTGGCGAGCGGGAGAGTGAGCAGTTCTTC. Translated: CASSGERESEQFF.